The source of this T cell receptor beta chain is a study of cytomegalovirus exposure and HLA in healthy donors. The primer mix had 60 Vbeta and 13 Jbeta primers. Sequencing used immunoSEQ multiplex PCR; TCRdb keeps in-frame clones, though not all of them. Here the sample spans fewer than 120,000 clones, roughly 80% being singletons. Germline V gives CDR1 GTSNPN, CDR2 SVGIG (reference sequence). The CDR3 loop spans 12 amino acids. V gave up 0 bases and J gave up 2 bases, with 4 bases separating them. The chain employs TRBV30 and TRBJ1-2; no reliable D call. This TCR came from a woman aged 25 to 39 in good health and CMV-seronegative. Specimen: PBMCs. CDR3 coding DNA: TGTGCCTGGAGTGTACGGAACTATGGCTACACCTTC. This translates into CAWSVRNYGYTF.